A selection of T cell receptor beta chains follows, all from one sample in a study of CXCR3-negative and CXCR3-positive naive CD8 T cells. With the 5' RACE reads reprocessed, TCRdb shows one record per CDR3 protein and no DNA. The table for this sample gives under 110,000 distinct CDR3 sequences. Input material: naive CXCR3+ CD8+ T cells from blood. These receptors were obtained from a human donor in good health. Some clones in this sample may be carry-over from other donors' samples. CDR3s include the opening cysteine and the closing phenylalanine or tryptophan. The order of the fields is J gene, V gene, CDR3 protein.

TRBJ2-7	TRBV27	CASSSRDRVYEQYF
TRBJ2-1	TRBV28	CASSFPVGPYSYNEQFF
TRBJ1-1	TRBV27	CASGLTNTEAFF
TRBJ1-1	TRBV7-9	CASSLDEQEAFF
TRBJ1-6	TRBV20-1	CSPKPGTNSPLHF
TRBJ1-1	TRBV4-1	CASSQEGRTEAFF
TRBJ1-6	TRBV7-6	CASSLFHRGQDNSPLHF
TRBJ2-1	TRBV20-1	CSARSQVGARNEQFF
TRBJ2-7	TRBV21-1	CASSKIVRDRANDYEQYF
TRBJ2-7	TRBV12-5	CASGLDRTVSYEQYF
TRBJ2-7	TRBV12-3/TRBV12-4	CASSFRGRVYEQYF
TRBJ2-7	TRBV12-3/TRBV12-4	CASSLSRDGSYEQYF
TRBJ2-1	TRBV12-5	CASGTGASGRSSYNEQFF